These 13 T cell receptor beta chains were sequenced from one sample in a study of T cell responses to AZD1222 COVID-19 vaccine. Profiling relied on immunoSEQ multiplex PCR, and the TCRdb table lists in-frame clones only, not all of them. The sample includes some 140,000 clones, over 85% seen only once; the top ten take around 3.1%. This material consisted of peripheral blood, taken on day 0 of AZD1222 vaccination. These receptors originate from an adult in good health.

The CDR3: CASGLAPVERGSTDTQYF. DNA for the CDR3: TGTGCTAGTGGTTTGGCCCCAGTGGAGCGGGGAAGCACAGATACGCAGTATTTT. The chain employs TRBV12-5 and TRBJ2-3; TRBD2 agrees at 7 bases. CDR3 length equals 18 residues. Germline CDR1 reads LGHNT; CDR2 reads FRNRAP. Trimming cost V 1 base and J 0 bases; bases outside gene matches: 10.

J is TRBJ2-2 and V is TRBV30; D may be TRBD2 (6 bases). The ends were cut back, 3 bases at V and 0 bases at J, with 11 bases in the middle. This CDR3 region has 15 residues. CDR1 and CDR2 (germline): GTSNPN, SVGIG (reference sequence). CDR3 sequence: CAWSRRRANTGELFF. The CDR3 DNA reads TGTGCCTGGAGCCGCAGGAGGGCGAACACCGGGGAGCTGTTTTTT.

J is TRBJ2-7 and V is TRBV6-2 or TRBV6-3; weak D call: TRBD2 (6 bases). V shed 5 bases and J shed 6 bases, with 17 bases lying between them. Germline-derived CDR1 and CDR2 are MNHEY and SVGEGT. This CDR3 is built from 14 residues. The CDR3 DNA reads as TGTGCCAGCAGTCGACTAGTGTCGCAAGGCGAGCAGTACTTC. It specifies CASSRLVSQGEQYF.

The V gene is TRBV29-1, the J gene TRBJ2-1, with no clear D. V was trimmed by 2 bases and J by 0 bases, leaving 8 bases between them. The CDR3 extends over 14 amino acids. Germline CDR1 and CDR2: SQVTM and ANQGSEA. The CDR3 DNA follows: TGCAGCGTTGAAAACGAATACTCCTACAATGAGCAGTTCTTC. Translating it yields CSVENEYSYNEQFF.

This rearrangement joins TRBV7-9 to TRBJ2-3, with TRBD1 as a possible D gene (6 bases). Trimming removed 11 bases at V and 2 bases at J, with 17 bases between. CDR3 length: 14 amino acids. Germline V gene data show CDR1 as SEHNR and CDR2 as FQNEAQ (reference sequence). CDR3 sequence reads: CAAQSEGVTDTQYF. CDR3 DNA: TGTGCCGCTCAAAGTGAGGGGGTCACAGATACGCAGTATTTT.

CDR3 sequence (DNA): TGTGCCAGCAGTTTAGGGCCAGGGGGGGTCAAGACCCAGTACTTC. Translation: CASSLGPGGVKTQYF. The chain couples TRBV28 to TRBJ2-5; D might be TRBD1 or TRBD2, each matching 7 bases. The CDR3 is 15 amino acids. Germline CDR1 and CDR2: MDHEN and SYDVKM. The V gene lost 2 bases and the J gene lost 6 bases, with 16 bases spanning the gap.

The J gene is TRBJ2-7, the V gene TRBV19, with 9 nucleotides matching TRBD1. CDR1 and CDR2 from the germline V gene are LNHDA and SQIVND (reference sequence). After removal of 10 bases from V and 6 bases from J, the junction contained 10 bases not matched to a gene. This CDR3 is built from 13 residues. This chain's CDR3 is CATATGGEGEQYF. DNA for the CDR3: TGTGCCACCGCGACAGGGGGGGAGGGCGAGCAGTACTTC.

The chain joins TRBV10-1 to TRBJ2-2; D not certain. The V gene's germline CDR1 is WNHNN and CDR2 SYGVQD (reference sequence). V dropped 0 bases and J dropped 5 bases, with 4 bases sitting between them. This CDR3 is 13 amino acids long. The CDR3 DNA sequence: TGCGCCAGCAGTGAGTCCAGGACCGGGGAGCTGTTTTTT. It translates to CASSESRTGELFF.

This chain uses TRBV10-3 with TRBJ2-5, with TRBD1 matching over 7 bases. Per the germline V gene, CDR1 is ENHRY and CDR2 is SYGVKD. V lost 10 bases to trimming and J lost 2 bases; unmatched junction nucleotides: 4. This CDR3 has 12 residues. CDR3 sequence (DNA): TGTGCCACCCGGGGACAGCAAGAGACCCAGTACTTC. Translating it yields CATRGQQETQYF.

The V call is TRBV28, the J call TRBJ1-5; no firm D call. This CDR3 region has 15 residues. Germline V CDR1 and CDR2: MDHEN, SYDVKM. Trimming left V 5 bases short and J 1 base short, with 12 bases between. Here the CDR3 DNA reads TGTGCCAGCAGTCAAAGGGCGAGAAGCAATCAGCCCCAGCATTTT. This translates into CASSQRARSNQPQHF.

The chain is built from TRBV19 and TRBJ1-5, with 9 bases that match TRBD1. Per the germline V gene, CDR1 is LNHDA and CDR2 is SQIVND (reference sequence). J gave up 5 bases and V 6 bases, and 20 bases lay outside the gene matches. The CDR3 runs 19 residues. The CDR3: CASSGPPGQGLIVYQPQHF. The CDR3 DNA reads as TGTGCCAGTAGCGGACCCCCGGGACAGGGTTTAATAGTTTATCAGCCCCAGCATTTT.

This clone was detected only once. This rearrangement joins TRBV27 to TRBJ2-2; a possible D gene is TRBD1 (5 bases). The germline V and J ends were trimmed by 3 bases and 6 bases, with 8 bases remaining between them. Germline loops: CDR1 MNHEY, CDR2 SMNVEV (reference sequence). CDR3 length equals 13 residues. The CDR3 region has the DNA TGTGCCAGCAGTTTGGGCAGGGCCGGGGAGCTGTTTTTT. Translating it yields CASSLGRAGELFF.

This chain uses TRBV7-2 with TRBJ1-2; D is possibly TRBD1 (6 bases). V lost 7 bases and J 7 bases, leaving 31 bases between the germline ends. Germline assignment: CDR1 SGHTA and CDR2 FQGNSA. The length of the CDR3 is 18 residues. CDR3 DNA: TGTGCCAGCACCCTTTGGGGGCGTATCTCTATGGGACGTCGTGGCTACACCTTC. This sequence encodes CASTLWGRISMGRRGYTF.